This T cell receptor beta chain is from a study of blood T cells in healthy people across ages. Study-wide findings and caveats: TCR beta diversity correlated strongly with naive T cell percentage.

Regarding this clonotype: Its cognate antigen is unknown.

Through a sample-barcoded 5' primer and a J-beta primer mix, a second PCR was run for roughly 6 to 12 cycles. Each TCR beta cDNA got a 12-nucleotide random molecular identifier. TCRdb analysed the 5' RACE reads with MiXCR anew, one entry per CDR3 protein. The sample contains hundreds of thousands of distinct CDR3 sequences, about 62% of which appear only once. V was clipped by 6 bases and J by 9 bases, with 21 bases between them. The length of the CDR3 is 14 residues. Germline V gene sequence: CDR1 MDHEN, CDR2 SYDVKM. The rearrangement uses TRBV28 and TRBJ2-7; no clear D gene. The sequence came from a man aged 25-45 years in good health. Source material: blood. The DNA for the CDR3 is TGTGCCAGCAGCAGTCGAGGAACATTCAGCCCGCAGTACTTC. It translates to CASSSRGTFSPQYF.